A single T cell receptor (beta chain) is shown here with its context. What it binds is not known. The sample is drawn from a study of shared clonotypes between healthy human individuals. Study observations and caveats: An expected dependence of interdonor clonotype sharing on sequencing depth was noted. The naive CD4 repertoires of a handful of donors were compared, and around 5% of clonotypes were shared. Sorted-subset sequencing was shown by rarefaction to be incomplete despite large depth.

CD45RO-negative, CCR7-selected cells formed the naive CD8 fraction, which excluded terminally differentiated effector memory CD45RA+ cells. Adult donors, all healthy and HIV-negative, had no recent acute infections or vaccinations. Sequencing used immunoSEQ multiplex PCR; TCRdb keeps in-frame clones, though not all of them. The sample records 800,000 or so clones, roughly 96% being singletons. From germline, CDR1 is SGHVS and CDR2 FNYEAQ. The CDR3 has 14 amino acids. V dropped 0 bases and J dropped 7 bases, with 11 bases sitting between them. V gene TRBV7-6 combines with J gene TRBJ2-3; the D gene is possibly TRBD2 (5 bases). Specimen: naive CD8+ T cells sorted from blood. This receptor was taken from a man younger than 45 in good health. The CDR3 region has the DNA TGTGCCAGCAGCTTAGCGGGAGAGGGAAATACGCAGTATTTT. Translation gives CASSLAGEGNTQYF.